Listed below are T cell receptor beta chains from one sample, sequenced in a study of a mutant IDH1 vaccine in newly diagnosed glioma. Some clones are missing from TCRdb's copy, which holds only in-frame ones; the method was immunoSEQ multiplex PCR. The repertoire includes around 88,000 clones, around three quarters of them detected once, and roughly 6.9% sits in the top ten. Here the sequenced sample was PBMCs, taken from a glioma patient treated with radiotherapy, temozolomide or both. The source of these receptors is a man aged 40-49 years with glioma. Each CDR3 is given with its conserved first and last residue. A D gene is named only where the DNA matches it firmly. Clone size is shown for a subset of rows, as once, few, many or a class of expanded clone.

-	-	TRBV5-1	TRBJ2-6	CASSSFRAAGANVLTF	TGCGCCAGCAGCTCCTTCAGGGCGGCCGGGGCCAACGTCCTGACTTTC
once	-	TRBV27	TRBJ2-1	CASSLMSGFNEQFF	TGTGCCAGCAGTTTAATGAGCGGGTTCAATGAGCAGTTCTTC
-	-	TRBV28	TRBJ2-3	CASSFRGLGTDTQYF	TGTGCCAGCAGTTTTAGGGGACTTGGCACAGATACGCAGTATTTT
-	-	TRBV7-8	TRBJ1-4	CASSLQGLYEKLFF	TGTGCCAGCAGCTTACAGGGTCTATATGAAAAACTGTTTTTT
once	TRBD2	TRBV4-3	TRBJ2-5	CASSQELAGGQETQYF	TGCGCCAGCAGCCAAGAGCTAGCGGGAGGCCAAGAGACCCAGTACTTC
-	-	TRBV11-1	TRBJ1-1	CASSLSNTEAFF	TGTGCCAGCAGCTTATCGAACACTGAAGCTTTCTTT
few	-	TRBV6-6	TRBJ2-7	CASTTRGDGDEQYF	TGTGCCAGCACTACAAGGGGGGACGGGGACGAGCAGTACTTC
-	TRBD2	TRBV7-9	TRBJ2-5	CASRAGLAGQETQYF	TGTGCCAGCAGGGCGGGACTAGCGGGACAAGAGACCCAGTACTTC
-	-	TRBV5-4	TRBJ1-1	CASSTRGGGRDTEAFF	TGTGCCAGCAGCACACGTGGCGGGGGGCGTGACACTGAAGCTTTCTTT
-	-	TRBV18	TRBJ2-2	CASSPRPPITGELFF	TGTGCCAGCTCACCTCGACCGCCTATCACCGGGGAGCTGTTTTTT
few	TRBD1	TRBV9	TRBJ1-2	CASSLNPLTGASYTF	TGTGCCAGCAGCCTCAATCCCCTGACAGGGGCGAGCTACACCTTC
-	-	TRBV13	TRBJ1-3	CASSFRSGSGNTIYF	TGTGCCAGCAGCTTTAGATCGGGCTCTGGAAACACCATATATTTT
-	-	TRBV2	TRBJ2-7	CASRSGSYEQYF	TGTGCCAGCAGAAGTGGCTCCTACGAGCAGTACTTC
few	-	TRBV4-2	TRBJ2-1	CASSLGGTAFTFNEQFF	TGTGCCAGCAGCTTGGGAGGCACAGCCTTCACCTTCAATGAGCAGTTCTTC
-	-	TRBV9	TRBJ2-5	CASSVAGFQETQYF	TGTGCCAGCAGCGTAGCAGGGTTCCAAGAGACCCAGTACTTC
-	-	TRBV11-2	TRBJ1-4	CASSSGLGSEKLFF	TGTGCCAGCAGCTCAGGGTTAGGAAGTGAAAAACTGTTTTTT
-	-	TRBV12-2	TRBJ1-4	CASRLRVPTNEKLFF	TGTGCAAGTCGCTTGAGGGTACCAACTAATGAAAAACTGTTTTTT
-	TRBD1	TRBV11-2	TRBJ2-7	CASSLVRTGGFEQYF	TGTGCCAGCAGCTTAGTGCGGACAGGGGGCTTCGAGCAGTACTTC
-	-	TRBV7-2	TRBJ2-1	CASSQGDFKQFF	TGTGCCAGCAGTCAAGGGGATTTCAAGCAGTTCTTC
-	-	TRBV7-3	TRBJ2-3	CASSQAKRVDGGLSTDTQYF	TGTGCCAGCAGCCAGGCCAAGAGGGTGGATGGAGGCCTTAGCACAGATACGCAGTATTTT
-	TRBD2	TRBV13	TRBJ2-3	CASSSRLAGGPGTQYF	TGTGCCAGCAGCTCCAGACTAGCGGGGGGGCCTGGTACGCAGTATTTT
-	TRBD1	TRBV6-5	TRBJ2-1	CASSYSRTGNNEQFF	TGTGCCAGCAGTTACTCGCGGACAGGGAACAATGAGCAGTTCTTC
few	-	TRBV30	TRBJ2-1	CAWSLDYRHNEQFF	TGTGCCTGGAGTCTTGACTACCGCCACAATGAGCAGTTCTTC
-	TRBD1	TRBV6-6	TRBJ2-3	CASNDRGSSTDTQYF	TGTGCCAGCAATGACAGGGGATCAAGCACAGATACGCAGTATTTT
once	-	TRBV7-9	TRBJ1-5	CASSTTGNSQPQHF	TGTGCCAGCAGCACAACAGGGAATAGTCAGCCCCAGCATTTT
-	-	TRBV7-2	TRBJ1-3	CASSQSSGNTIYF	TGTGCCAGCAGTCAGAGCTCTGGAAACACCATATATTTT
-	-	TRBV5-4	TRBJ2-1	CASSLRGILNEQFF	TGTGCCAGCAGCTTGAGGGGGATACTTAATGAGCAGTTCTTC
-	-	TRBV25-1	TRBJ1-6	CASSEQWGQGGSPLHF	TGTGCCAGCAGTGAACAATGGGGGCAGGGCGGCTCACCCCTCCACTTT
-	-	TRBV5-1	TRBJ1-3	CASSFLGTTGNTIYF	TGCGCCAGCAGCTTTCTTGGGACCACTGGAAACACCATATATTTT
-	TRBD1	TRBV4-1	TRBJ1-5	CASSWTGRNQPQHF	TGCGCCAGCAGCTGGACAGGGCGCAATCAGCCCCAGCATTTT
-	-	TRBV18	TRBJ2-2	CASSPRDTNTGELFF	TGTGCCAGCTCACCCCGGGACACAAACACCGGGGAGCTGTTTTTT
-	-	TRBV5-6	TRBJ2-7	CASSLVGTTTYEQYF	TGTGCCAGCAGCTTGGTAGGAACCACGACCTACGAGCAGTACTTC
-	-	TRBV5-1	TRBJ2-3	CASSLRQGTDTQYF	TGCGCCAGCAGCTTGCGGCAGGGCACAGATACGCAGTATTTT
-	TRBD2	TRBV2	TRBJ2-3	CASRSGTSGVDTQYF	TGTGCCAGCAGATCCGGGACTAGCGGGGTAGATACGCAGTATTTT
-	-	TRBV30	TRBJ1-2	CAWSPSYGYTF	TGTGCCTGGAGCCCTTCCTATGGCTACACCTTC
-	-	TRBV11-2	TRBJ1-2	CASSLDRTIYGYTF	TGTGCCAGCAGCTTAGATCGGACAATCTATGGCTACACCTTC
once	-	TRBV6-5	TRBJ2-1	CASSYVTPAYNEQFF	TGTGCCAGCAGTTACGTCACCCCCGCGTACAATGAGCAGTTCTTC
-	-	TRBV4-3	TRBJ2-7	CASSQERVGGYEQYF	TGCGCCAGCAGCCAAGAACGGGTTGGGGGCTACGAGCAGTACTTC
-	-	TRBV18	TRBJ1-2	CASSPPGRGGGYTF	TGTGCCAGCTCACCCCCCGGGAGGGGTGGTGGCTACACCTTC
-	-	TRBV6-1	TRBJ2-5	CASSTGMPGEQYF	TGTGCCAGCAGTACCGGGATGCCGGGGGAGCAGTACTTC
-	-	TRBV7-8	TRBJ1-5	CASSLEVGDGVQPQHF	TGTGCCAGCAGCTTAGAAGTAGGGGACGGAGTTCAGCCCCAGCATTTT
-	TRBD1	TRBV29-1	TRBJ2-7	CSVSTGAYEQYF	TGCAGCGTATCGACAGGGGCCTACGAGCAGTACTTC
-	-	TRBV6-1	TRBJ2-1	CASRGDTTYNEQFF	TGTGCCAGCAGGGGGGACACCACCTACAATGAGCAGTTCTTC
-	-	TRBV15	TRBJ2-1	CATRGPYNEQFF	TGTGCCACCAGGGGGCCCTACAATGAGCAGTTCTTC
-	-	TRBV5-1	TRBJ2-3	CASSLGRGLGTQYF	TGCGCCAGCAGCTTAGGACGGGGATTAGGTACGCAGTATTTT
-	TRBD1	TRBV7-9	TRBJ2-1	CASSNRDSPEDPSYNEQFF	TGTGCCAGCAGCAACCGGGACAGTCCCGAAGACCCCTCCTACAATGAGCAGTTCTTC
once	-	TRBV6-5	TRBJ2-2	CASSWTIENTGELFF	TGTGCCAGCAGTTGGACTATAGAAAACACCGGGGAGCTGTTTTTT
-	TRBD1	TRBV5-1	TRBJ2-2	CASSHGQGTGELFF	TGCGCCAGCAGCCACGGACAGGGTACCGGGGAGCTGTTTTTT
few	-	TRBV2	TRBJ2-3	CASSDTQYF	TGTGCCAGCAGTGATACGCAGTATTTT
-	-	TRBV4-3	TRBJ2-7	CASSQGRVAGYEQYF	TGCGCCAGCAGCCAAGGAAGAGTGGCGGGCTACGAGCAGTACTTC
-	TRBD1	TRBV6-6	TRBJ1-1	CASRQGFTEAFF	TGTGCCAGCAGACAGGGGTTCACTGAAGCTTTCTTT
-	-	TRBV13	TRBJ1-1	CASSSSGADPTEAFF	TGTGCCAGCAGCTCGTCGGGGGCTGATCCCACTGAAGCTTTCTTT
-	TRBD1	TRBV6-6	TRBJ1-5	CASSWTGNQPQHF	TGTGCCAGCAGTTGGACAGGGAATCAGCCCCAGCATTTT
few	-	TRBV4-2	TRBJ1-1	CASTEEGRKDKNTEAFF	TGTGCCAGCACCGAGGAGGGGCGGAAAGATAAGAACACTGAAGCTTTCTTT
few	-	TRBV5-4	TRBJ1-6	CASSLDSGPGSPLHF	TGTGCCAGCAGCTTAGATTCAGGGCCGGGTTCACCCCTCCACTTT